The 21 T cell receptor beta chains given below trace back to one sample, sequenced in a study of beta chain features in type 1 diabetes. The antigens for these receptors are not known. Expressed TCRB transcripts were sequenced, since all the RNA that had been isolated was reverse transcribed. Profiling relied on immunoSEQ multiplex PCR, and the TCRdb table lists in-frame clones only, not all of them. The sample carries 200,000 to 250,000 clones, around 16% recorded once. Study findings and constraints: Among patients with Type 1 diabetes, TCRB CDR3s were moderately but significantly shorter in every one of the four CD4+ subsets.

Material: naive CD4+ T cells from blood. Source of these receptors: a man aged 30 to 39 with type 1 diabetes.

The genes are TRBV12-5 and TRBJ2-1, with 13 bases lining up with TRBD2. CDR3 size: 14 residues. The germline V gene has CDR1 LGHNT and CDR2 FRNRAP. The ends lost 5 bases at V and 5 bases at J; junction bases unmatched: 0. The CDR3 sequence: CASGTSGRDNEQFF. The CDR3 DNA follows: TGTGCTAGTGGTACTAGCGGGAGGGACAATGAGCAGTTCTTC.

The table lists this clone with a few counts. The V and J genes are TRBV30 and TRBJ1-1; D is ambiguous. The V end lost 6 bases, the J end lost 1 base, and 6 bases lay between the germline ends. The CDR3 runs to 11 residues. Germline-derived CDR1 and CDR2 are GTSNPN and SVGIG (reference sequence). CDR3 DNA: TGTGCCTGCCAGCAGAACACTGAAGCTTTCTTT. Encoded protein: CACQQNTEAFF.

A few counts support this clone. The CDR3: CASSLDPGVGANEQFF. CDR3 sequence (DNA): TGCGCCAGCAGCCTCGATCCGGGAGTTGGGGCCAATGAGCAGTTCTTC. This chain connects TRBV4-1 to TRBJ2-1; possibly TRBD2 for D (6 bases). The ends were cut back, 4 bases at V and 6 bases at J, with 19 bases in the middle. The CDR3 totals 16 residues. CDR1 and CDR2 from the germline V gene are MGHRA and YSYEKL.

The V and J genes are TRBV2 and TRBJ1-5; the match to TRBD1 covers 7 bases. The V segment lost 10 bases and the J segment 7 bases; nucleotides outside the gene matches: 10. In germline, CDR1 is SNHLY, CDR2 FYNNEI. The CDR3 runs 13 residues. The CDR3 DNA reads as TGTGCCACCAACGACAGGGTCGAACAGCCCCAGCATTTT. Protein: CATNDRVEQPQHF.

The table lists this clone with a few counts. The CDR3: CSGSDTGKGTDTQYF. The CDR3 DNA reads TGCAGCGGCAGCGACACAGGGAAAGGAACAGATACGCAGTATTTT. The chain links TRBV29-1 to TRBJ2-3; D is perhaps TRBD1 (6 bases). The V end was cut by 7 bases, the J end by 3 bases, with 20 bases between. The CDR3 length is 15 residues. The V gene's germline CDR1 is SQVTM and CDR2 ANQGSEA.

The chain is built from TRBV5-6 and TRBJ2-1; TRBD2 is a possible D gene (6 bases). There are 14 residues in the CDR3. V lost 2 bases to trimming and J lost 6 bases, with 12 bases between them. Germline loops: CDR1 SGHDT, CDR2 YYEEEE. Here the CDR3 reads CASSFYGRGNEQFF. CDR3 coding DNA: TGTGCCAGCAGCTTCTACGGGAGAGGCAATGAGCAGTTCTTC.

This clone was picked up a small number of times. The J gene is TRBJ1-1, the V gene TRBV9, with D perhaps TRBD1 (6 bases). Germline V gene data show CDR1 as SGDLS and CDR2 as YYNGEE. Between the trimmed V and J ends, which lost 6 bases and 0 bases, there was a span of 18 bases. This CDR3 region has 16 residues. CDR3 in DNA: TGTGCCAGCACACCCAGGGGCAGTCCTATGAACACTGAAGCTTTCTTT. Protein product: CASTPRGSPMNTEAFF.

This clone has just a few counts. CDR3 loop: CASSIDRGYHEQYF. Written as DNA, the CDR3 is TGCGCCAGCAGCATCGACAGGGGGTACCACGAGCAGTACTTC. This chain uses TRBV5-1 with TRBJ2-7; 9 bases agree with TRBD1. The germline gives CDR1 SGHRS, CDR2 YFSETQ. Losses at the gene ends were 4 bases for V and 5 bases for J; bases not matched to a gene: 7. This CDR3 has 14 residues.

The genes are TRBV4-3 and TRBJ2-1; 14 bases are shared with TRBD2. CDR1 is LGHNA and CDR2 is YSLEER in the germline V gene. CDR3 length: 18 amino acids. The V gene end was trimmed by 2 bases and the J gene end by 10 bases; junction bases not matched to a gene: 13. The CDR3 loop reads CASSQQRGLAGDGYEQFF. The CDR3 DNA reads as TGCGCCAGCAGCCAACAACGGGGACTAGCGGGAGACGGCTACGAGCAGTTCTTC.

The chain carries TRBV6-1 and TRBJ2-5; TRBD1 agrees at 7 bases. In germline, CDR1 is MNHNS, CDR2 SASEGT. Trimming took 4 bases from V and 4 from J; bases not matched to a gene: 6. This CDR3 has 14 residues. This chain's CDR3 is CASSVRTGGETQYF. The CDR3 DNA sequence: TGTGCCAGCAGTGTCCGGACAGGCGGAGAGACCCAGTACTTC.

The chain joins TRBV18 to TRBJ2-7, with 8 positions matching TRBD1. The germline gives CDR1 KGHSH, CDR2 LQKENI. The CDR3 consists of 14 residues. J gave up 5 bases and V 5 bases, and 8 bases lay outside the gene matches. The CDR3 DNA sequence: TGTGCCAGCTCAACACGGACAGGGTTCAACGAGCAGTACTTC. It codes for CASSTRTGFNEQYF.

This chain links TRBV7-2 with TRBJ2-3; D gene uncertain. The CDR3 loop spans 14 amino acids. Trimming stripped 2 bases from V and 5 bases from J, with 11 bases between. Per the germline V gene, CDR1 is SGHTA and CDR2 is FQGNSA. The chain's CDR3 is CASSLSGTGDTQYF. The DNA for the CDR3 is TGTGCCAGCAGCTTAAGTGGTACTGGAGATACGCAGTATTTT.

This clone came up a few times. The CDR3 sequence: CASSSLPSPVHEQFF. For the CDR3, the DNA is TGTGCCAGCAGCTCCCTCCCCTCCCCGGTTCATGAGCAGTTCTTC. The chain links TRBV11-2 to TRBJ2-1, with D unclear. The ends were cut back, 4 bases at V and 8 bases at J, with 18 bases in the middle. CDR1 SGHAT and CDR2 FQNNGV come from the germline V gene. This CDR3 is built from 15 residues.

The chain uses TRBV27 and TRBJ2-7; D is unresolved. V was trimmed by 3 bases and J by 0 bases, leaving 6 bases between them. Germline V gives CDR1 MNHEY, CDR2 SMNVEV (reference sequence). The CDR3 runs 13 residues. The CDR3 protein is CASSFTISYEQYF. CDR3 nucleotide sequence: TGTGCCAGCAGTTTCACCATCTCCTACGAGCAGTACTTC.

In the case of this clone: The same CDR3 also results from other DNA sequences found in this sample. The genes are TRBV20-1 and TRBJ2-7; D call uncertain. The CDR3 contains 10 residues. The ends were cut back, 6 bases at V and 3 bases at J, with 6 bases in the middle. Germline V gives CDR1 DFQATT, CDR2 SNEGSKA (reference sequence). CDR3 sequence (DNA): TGCAGTGCCTCGGACTACGAGCAGTACTTC. Translated, it gives CSASDYEQYF.

A single count supports this clone. V is TRBV7-2 and J is TRBJ2-7; 9 bases agree with TRBD2. The CDR3 covers 15 residues. Germline CDR1 and CDR2: SGHTA and FQGNSA. The J segment lost 0 bases and the V segment lost 3 bases, leaving 3 bases of the junction unmatched. CDR3 DNA: TGTGCCAGCAGCTTTCTAGCGGGGACCTCCTACGAGCAGTACTTC. This gives the protein CASSFLAGTSYEQYF. Full variable domain (missing parts from reference TRBV7-2 and TRBJ2-7): GAGVSQSPSNKVTEKGKDVELRCDPISGHTALYWYRQSLGQGLEFLIYFQGNSAPDKSGLPSDRFSAERTGGSVSTLTIQRTQQEDSAVYLCASSFLAGTSYEQYFGPGTRLTVT.

This clone was observed a handful of times. The chain is built from TRBV6-1 and TRBJ1-1; D is perhaps TRBD1 (6 bases). The CDR3 has 12 residues. The germline V gene has CDR1 MNHNS and CDR2 SASEGT. The ends were cut back, 7 bases at V and 7 bases at J, with 13 bases in the middle. CDR3 coding DNA: TGTGCCAGCACCGGGACAAGATATGAAGCTTTCTTT. It translates to CASTGTRYEAFF.

This clone was recorded a few times. This chain joins TRBV13 and TRBJ1-5; D unresolved. The germline CDR1 and CDR2 sequences are PRHDT and FYEKMQ (reference sequence). V lost 5 bases and J 3 bases, leaving 5 bases between the germline ends. The CDR3 is 12 amino acids. The CDR3 DNA follows: TGTGCCAGCAGCCTAGCCAATCAGCCCCAGCATTTT. Translated: CASSLANQPQHF.

This clone showed up just a few times. J is TRBJ2-3 and V is TRBV7-8; no definite D call. The CDR3 has 14 amino acids. Trimming took 5 bases from V and 5 from J, leaving 14 bases between them. The V gene's germline CDR1 is SGHVS and CDR2 FQNEAQ. The chain's CDR3 is CASSTDGTLDTQYF. The CDR3 DNA is TGTGCCAGCAGCACCGACGGAACTTTAGATACGCAGTATTTT.

The CDR3 spells CSVAAVDTEAFF. CDR3 DNA: TGCAGCGTTGCTGCGGTCGACACTGAAGCTTTCTTT. The V gene is TRBV29-1, the J gene TRBJ1-1; D is uncertain. The CDR3 totals 12 residues. V gave up 4 bases and J gave up 3 bases, with 9 bases separating them. Germline-derived CDR1 and CDR2 are SQVTM and ANQGSEA.

The chain is built from TRBV28 and TRBJ2-3; 7 bases agree with TRBD1. The CDR3 is made up of 15 amino acids. V dropped 3 bases and J dropped 1; count of bases not matched to a gene: 4. Germline V lookup: CDR1 MDHEN, CDR2 SYDVKM. CDR3: CASSFGQGGTDTQYF. In nucleotides, the CDR3 is TGTGCCAGCAGTTTCGGGCAGGGGGGCACAGATACGCAGTATTTT.